This paragraph covers one T cell receptor beta chain sequence. The record originates from a study of cytomegalovirus exposure and HLA in healthy donors. The study ran its PCR with 60 Vbeta and 13 Jbeta primers. Some clones are missing from TCRdb's copy, which holds only in-frame ones; the method was immunoSEQ multiplex PCR. The table records 90,000 to 140,000 clones, roughly 15% of them present only once. V shed 5 bases, J shed 5 bases, and the junction held 7 bases outside the gene matches. Germline loops: CDR1 WNHNN, CDR2 SYGVQD (reference sequence). The CDR3 covers 14 residues. Sequencing input: PBMCs. The chain joins TRBV10-1 to TRBJ2-7; TRBD1 agrees at 9 bases. The sequence derives from a female donor in good health and CMV-seronegative. The CDR3, as DNA: TGCGCCAGCAGTCCGGGACAGGGTTTGAACGAGCAGTACTTC. Protein product: CASSPGQGLNEQYF.